The next 5 T cell receptor beta chains were all read from a single sample in a study of T cell responses to AZD1222 COVID-19 vaccine. This table comes from immunoSEQ multiplex PCR, and its TCRdb copy is limited to in-frame clones, with some not included. The repertoire consists of about 17,000 clones, with more than 70% occurring once and the leading ten covering 14%. The input for sequencing was peripheral blood, taken 28 days after the second AZD1222 dose. These receptors were taken from an adult who received the AZD1222 COVID-19 vaccine.

DNA of the CDR3: TGCGCCAGCAGCCACTCGGACAGGGGATTCAACACTGAAGCTTTCTTT. Protein sequence: CASSHSDRGFNTEAFF. The chain carries TRBV4-3 and TRBJ1-1; 9 bases map to TRBD1. Germline V gives CDR1 LGHNA, CDR2 YSLEER. The length of the CDR3 is 16 residues. The V segment lost 3 bases and the J segment 2 bases; nucleotides outside the gene matches: 7.

In its sample, this clone was seen once. The chain couples TRBV27 to TRBJ2-3, with 7 positions matching TRBD2. In germline, CDR1 is MNHEY, CDR2 SMNVEV (reference sequence). The CDR3 extends over 15 amino acids. J gave up 3 bases and V 2 bases, and 5 bases lay outside the gene matches. The CDR3 DNA sequence: TGTGCCAGCAGTTTAGACGTGGGGGGGACAGATACGCAGTATTTT. It encodes CASSLDVGGTDTQYF.

The rearrangement joins TRBV19 to TRBJ1-5; D might be TRBD1 (5 bases). CDR1 and CDR2 (germline): LNHDA, SQIVND (reference sequence). V was trimmed by 4 bases and J by 3 bases, leaving 10 bases between them. CDR3 length: 14 residues. The CDR3 sequence: CASSTGTFNQPQHF. The CDR3 DNA reads TGTGCCAGTAGTACCGGGACCTTCAATCAGCCCCAGCATTTT.

This clone occurred once. The chain recombines TRBV12-3 or TRBV12-4 with TRBJ1-2, with D possibly being TRBD1 (5 bases). This CDR3 has 13 residues. V lost 1 base and J lost 6, with 9 bases in between. CDR3 sequence (DNA): TGTGCCAGCAGTTTAGTGTTAGGGGATGGCTACACCTTC. It is translated as CASSLVLGDGYTF.

The gene calls are TRBV9 and TRBJ1-6; 7 bases are a match to TRBD1. There are 15 residues in the CDR3. The V gene end was trimmed by 3 bases and the J gene end by 7 bases; junction bases not matched to a gene: 7. CDR1 and CDR2 (germline): SGDLS, YYNGEE. Here the CDR3 DNA reads TGTGCCAGCAGCGCACGACAGGGCCAGAATTCACCCCTCCACTTT. Protein sequence: CASSARQGQNSPLHF.